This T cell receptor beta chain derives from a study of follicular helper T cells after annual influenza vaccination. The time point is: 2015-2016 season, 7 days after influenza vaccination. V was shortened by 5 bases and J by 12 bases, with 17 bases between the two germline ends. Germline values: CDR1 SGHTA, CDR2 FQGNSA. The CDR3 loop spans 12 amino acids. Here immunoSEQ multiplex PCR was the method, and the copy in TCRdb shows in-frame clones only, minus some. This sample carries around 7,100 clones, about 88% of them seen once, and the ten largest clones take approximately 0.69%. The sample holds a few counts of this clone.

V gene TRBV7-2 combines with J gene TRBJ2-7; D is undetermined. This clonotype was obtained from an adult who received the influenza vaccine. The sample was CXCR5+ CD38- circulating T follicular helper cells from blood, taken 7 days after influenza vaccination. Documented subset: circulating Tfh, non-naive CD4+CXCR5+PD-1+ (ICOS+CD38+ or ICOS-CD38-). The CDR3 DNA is TGTGCCAGCAGCCCCTATGCCTCTTACCCGTACTTC. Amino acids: CASSPYASYPYF.